This TCR beta chain was documented in a study of T cell repertoires in cytomegalovirus infection. Study background: Public TCR beta signatures indicated both CMV infection and matching HLA type. Points from the study as a whole: Identification of carriers of CMV plus the relevant HLA was performed using cumulative public TCR beta family frequency. Dominating the ex vivo response were HLA-C-restricted CMV-specific TCR beta clonotypes.

As for this clonotype: What it recognizes is unknown.

Per the germline V gene, CDR1 is SGHAT and CDR2 is FQNNGV. The ends were cut back, 4 bases at V and 8 bases at J, with 20 bases in the middle. This CDR3 contains 15 residues. Each CDR3 protein is one row after TCRdb ran MiXCR on the reads. The sample lists more than 50,000 distinct CDR3 sequences; approximately 36% were seen once. The genes are TRBV11-2 and TRBJ1-2; D gene uncertain. The sequencing input was PBMCs, sequenced either directly or after in vitro stimulation (not recorded which). The receptor's source is a human donor in good health (CMV status not recorded). Some clones in this sample may be carry-over from other donors' samples. Here the CDR3 DNA reads TGTGCCAGCAGCTCTGGGTCGAGGAGAACGAGCGGCTACACCTTC. Its translation: CASSSGSRRTSGYTF. Looking up the rest from reference TRBV11-2 and TRBJ1-2 gives the full variable domain: EAGVAQSPRYKIIEKRQSVAFWCNPISGHATLYWYQQILGQGPKLLIQFQNNGVVDDSQLPKDRFSAERLKGVDSTLKIQPAKLEDSAVYLCASSSGSRRTSGYTFGSGTRLTVV.